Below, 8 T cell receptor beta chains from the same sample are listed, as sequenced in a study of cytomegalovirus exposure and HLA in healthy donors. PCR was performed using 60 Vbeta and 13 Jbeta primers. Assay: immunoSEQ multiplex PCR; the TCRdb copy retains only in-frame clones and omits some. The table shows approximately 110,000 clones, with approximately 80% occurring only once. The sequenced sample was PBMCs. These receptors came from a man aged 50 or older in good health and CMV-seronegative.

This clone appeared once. The CDR3 DNA follows: TGTGCCACCAGCAGGACGAGGACAGTCGAGCAGTACGTC. As protein: CATSRTRTVEQYV. The V call is TRBV15, the J call TRBJ2-7; perhaps TRBD1 as D (6 bases). In germline, CDR1 is LNHNV, CDR2 YYDKDF (reference sequence). The length of the CDR3 is 13 residues. V lost 3 bases and J 6 bases, leaving 12 bases between the germline ends.

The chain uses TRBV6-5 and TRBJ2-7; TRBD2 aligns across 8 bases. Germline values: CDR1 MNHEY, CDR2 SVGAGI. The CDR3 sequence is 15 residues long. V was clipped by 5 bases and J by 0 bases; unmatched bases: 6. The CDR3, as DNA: TGTGCCAGCAGTGGGGAACTAGCGGTCTCCTACGAGCAGTACTTC. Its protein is CASSGELAVSYEQYF.

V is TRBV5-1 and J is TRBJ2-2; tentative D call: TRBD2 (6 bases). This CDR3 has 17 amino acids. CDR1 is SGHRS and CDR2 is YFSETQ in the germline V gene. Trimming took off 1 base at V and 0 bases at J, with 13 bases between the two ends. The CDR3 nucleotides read TGCGCCAGCAGCTTGTTTGGGGGGAGTCCGAACACCGGGGAGCTGTTTTTT. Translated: CASSLFGGSPNTGELFF.

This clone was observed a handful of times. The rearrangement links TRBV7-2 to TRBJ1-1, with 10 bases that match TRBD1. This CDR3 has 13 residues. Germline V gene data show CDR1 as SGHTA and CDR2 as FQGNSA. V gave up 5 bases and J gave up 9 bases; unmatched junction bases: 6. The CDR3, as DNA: TGTGCCAGCAGCACCCGACAGGGGGCGCAAGCTTTCTTT. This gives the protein CASSTRQGAQAFF. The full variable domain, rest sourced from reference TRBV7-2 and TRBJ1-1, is GAGVSQSPSNKVTEKGKDVELRCDPISGHTALYWYRQSLGQGLEFLIYFQGNSAPDKSGLPSDRFSAERTGGSVSTLTIQRTQQEDSAVYLCASSTRQGAQAFFGQGTRLTVV.

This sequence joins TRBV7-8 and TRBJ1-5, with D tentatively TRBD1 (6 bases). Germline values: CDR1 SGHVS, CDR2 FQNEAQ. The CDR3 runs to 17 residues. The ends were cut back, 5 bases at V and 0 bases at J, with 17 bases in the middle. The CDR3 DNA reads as TGTGCCAGCAGCCCCACCCACACAGGGAGTAGCAATCAGCCCCAGCATTTT. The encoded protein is CASSPTHTGSSNQPQHF.

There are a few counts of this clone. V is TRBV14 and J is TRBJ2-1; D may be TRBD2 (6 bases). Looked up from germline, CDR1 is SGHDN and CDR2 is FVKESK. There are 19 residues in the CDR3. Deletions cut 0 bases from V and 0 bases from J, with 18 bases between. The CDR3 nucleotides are TGTGCCAGCAGCCAAGATGGATTCCGGGGACTTGGCTCCTACAATGAGCAGTTCTTC. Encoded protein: CASSQDGFRGLGSYNEQFF.

The CDR3 loop is CASSDMFVGSYEQYF. CDR3 nucleotide sequence: TGTGCCAGCAGTGATATGTTTGTCGGCTCCTACGAGCAGTACTTC. This chain links TRBV6-1 with TRBJ2-7; D uncertain. V lost 3 bases and J lost 0, with 12 bases in between. The CDR3 consists of 15 residues. The germline V gene encodes CDR1 MNHNS and CDR2 SASEGT.

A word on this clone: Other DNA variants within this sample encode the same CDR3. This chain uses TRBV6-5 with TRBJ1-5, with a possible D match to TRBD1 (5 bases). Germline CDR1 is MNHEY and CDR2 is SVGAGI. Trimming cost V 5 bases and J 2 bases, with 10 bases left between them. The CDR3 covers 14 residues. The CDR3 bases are TGTGCCAGCAGTGGGACGGGGGGCAATCAGCCCCAGCATTTT. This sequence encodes CASSGTGGNQPQHF.